These 3 T cell receptor beta chains came from one sample sequenced in a study of shared clonotypes between healthy human individuals. Using immunoSEQ multiplex PCR, the repertoire was profiled, and TCRdb retains in-frame clones only, with some absent. The table includes about 330,000 clones, roughly 84% detected once. The sequencing input was memory CD8+ T cells sorted from blood. The subset here: CD45RO+ cells pooled with CCR7-negative TemRA cells. The receptors shown here come from a man between 18 and 29 years old in good health.

The rearrangement uses TRBV6-1 and TRBJ2-7; 7 nucleotides align to TRBD1. V lost 10 bases and J lost 2; bases outside the gene matches: 11. This CDR3 spans 14 amino acids. Germline CDR1 reads MNHNS; CDR2 reads SASEGT. CDR3 sequence reads: CAKIDWGQPYEQYF. CDR3 bases: TGTGCCAAGATTGATTGGGGACAGCCCTACGAGCAGTACTTC.

This chain joins TRBV6-6 and TRBJ1-1, with D possibly being TRBD1 (5 bases). The CDR3 is 16 residues long. CDR1 MNHNY and CDR2 SVGAGI come from the germline V gene (reference sequence). V was pared by 6 bases and J by 3 bases, with 20 bases between. DNA for the CDR3: TGTGCCAGCAGCTCCCACCTTAGGGACGAGGACACTGAAGCTTTCTTT. Its translation is CASSSHLRDEDTEAFF.

The CDR3 region has the DNA TGTGCCTGGAGTGGCCTGGGACAGGGCTCCGGGGCCAACGTCCTGACTTTC. Residues: CAWSGLGQGSGANVLTF. The chain has TRBV30 and TRBJ2-6, with 9 bases aligning to TRBD1. CDR3 length: 17 amino acids. With 1 base clipped from V and 4 bases from J, the junction kept 8 bases outside the gene matches. The germline gives CDR1 GTSNPN, CDR2 SVGIG (reference sequence).